Listed below are T cell receptor beta chains from one sample, sequenced in a study of regulatory T cells in long-lasting Graves disease. TCRdb called the multiplex PCR reads again in MiXCR, with one record for every CDR3 protein. The table has 500,000 to 800,000 distinct CDR3 sequences, approximately 31% seen once. The material was peripheral blood mononuclear cells (PBMCs), obtained when the disease was refractory, from a patient treated with antithyroid drugs. Receptors originate from a female donor with Graves disease. Both conserved end residues are part of each CDR3. The D gene is left open where the match is weak.

D | V | CDR3
NA | TRBV12-3/TRBV12-4 | CASSPTDKYGYTF
NA | TRBV30 | CAWNRDTYNEQFF
NA | TRBV2 | CASSEEGWTEAFF
NA | TRBV29-1 | CSVVTVPNEKLFF
NA | TRBV7-3 | CASSYRGPSSKNIQYF
TRBD1 | TRBV28 | CASTPGQVAYEQYF
NA | TRBV28 | CASRYRTSGANVLTF
NA | TRBV29-1 | CSVERGQQLGSAFF
NA | TRBV28 | CASSKQVFYGYTF
NA | TRBV2 | CASSVGGKNTEAFF
TRBD1 | TRBV13 | CASSLLRDRDTEAFF
TRBD1 | TRBV5-1 | CASSLRTGYNSPLHF
NA | TRBV12-5 | CASGLVGLRRSGANVLTF
NA | TRBV20-1 | CSARGGGGANTEAFF
NA | TRBV2 | CASSLSGVDQPQHF
NA | TRBV7-6 | CASSPGSLAYEQYF
TRBD1 | TRBV28 | CASQQGGNQPQHF
NA | TRBV4-1 | CASSQDRWDKLDNSPLHF
NA | TRBV29-1 | CSVVWGGTTYGYTF
NA | TRBV5-4 | CASSKWSVNFQETQYF
TRBD1 | TRBV29-1 | CSVVPPGQGLGGYTF
NA | TRBV3-1 | CASSYDIATNEKLFF
NA | TRBV10-3 | CAISEWNANTEAFF
TRBD2 | TRBV20-1 | CSAIPQGLQAGGLKEQYF
NA | TRBV6-2/TRBV6-3 | CASSTHRTWGEKLFF
NA | TRBV3-1 | CASSQRTKNEKLFF
NA | TRBV20-1 | CSAPLRDEQYF